This T cell receptor (beta chain) originates from a study of T cell responses to AZD1222 COVID-19 vaccine (dated by TCRdb to the early 2020s). Study-wide context: AZD1222 recipients given second doses at about 4 weeks or at about 12 weeks were pooled, since spike-specific TCR depth and breadth were not found to differ between the two schedules. TCR sequencing covered 230 to 250 trial participants: roughly 200 given two doses of AZD1222 and about 26 given two doses of MenACWY control vaccine. Trial participants were enrolled by age into 18-55, 56-69 and 70-plus year subgroups, with around 150, 28 and 57 TCR-sequenced participants respectively.

Including cysteine and phenylalanine, the CDR3 has 15 amino acids. CDR3 DNA only is kept here, 45 bases in frame from base 1. Trimming takes 7 bases off V and 2 bases off J; junction bases not matched to a gene: 7. The germline V gene sets CDR1 to KGHDR and CDR2 to SFDVKD. The CDR3 regions of human TCRbeta chains were analyzed by immunosequencing. Per the authors' processing: TCRs in the repertoires were compared against a reference library of SARS-CoV-2-specific TCRs that had been generated with the MIRA antigen-specificity platform. Breadth was defined as the fraction of unique TCRs that were SARS-CoV-2-associated. Depth was defined as the fraction of total T cells that were SARS-CoV-2-associated. Using the MIRA data, each spike-specific TCR was mapped to the spike region that the TCR reacts to and placed in a CD4 or CD8 class. Log10-transformed breadth and depth values were compared by one-way ANOVA with Sidak's multiple comparisons tests. Not all clones reach the TCRdb copy of this immuneACCESS table, which keeps in-frame sequences only. Checked studies attribute under half of the gap to unresolved V genes and leave the rest unexplained. The V and J calls and clone size are taken from that table; D and trimming were inferred from the DNA. The sample table lists about 110,000 clones, around 90% of them with a count of one. The ten largest clones take up about 5% of the sample.

Broader findings and caveats from the paper: Participants were mostly white British, with more females than males. The authors suggested clonal diversity may have been underestimated. Epitopes outside the regions mutated in the B.1.351 and B.1.1.7 variants were reportedly recognized by nearly half of the unique spike-specific TCRs. After two AZD1222 doses, both the breadth and the depth of spike-specific TCRs were significantly higher than at day 0 and than in MenACWY recipients. Conclusions about previously exposed vaccinees are limited because only six or seven AZD1222 recipients were SARS-CoV-2 seropositive at baseline. The whole spike protein was spanned by vaccine-associated CD4 TCRs, and dominant responses were seen in regions 160-218 and 743-854. Because no samples from the day 14 peak response were available, repertoires could be characterized only after the peak T cell response. The 56-69-year group was small, and its depth increase did not reach significance, likely because of low power.

The label giving this sample's time point can be read as: baseline before first vaccination. Vaccinee samples were obtained from the UK trials COV001 and COV002, which included a single-blind randomized controlled phase 2/3 trial of AZD1222 (ChAdOx1 nCoV-19) in healthy adults. Trial participant PBMC samples were collected at day 0 and day 28 after the second dose for TCRbeta chain sequencing. A note on this clone: No cognate antigen has been identified for it. Base qualities are not at hand, and no much larger clone is one base apart.

The TCR originated in an adult in good health. The sample in question was peripheral blood, obtained on day 0 of AZD1222 vaccination. The rearranged chain carries TRBV24-1 and TRBJ1-5; 7 junctional bases match TRBD1. The DNA is as follows: TGTGCCACCAGGGCAGGGGGGGATGGCAATCAGCCCCAGCATTTT. It encodes CATRAGGDGNQPQHF.